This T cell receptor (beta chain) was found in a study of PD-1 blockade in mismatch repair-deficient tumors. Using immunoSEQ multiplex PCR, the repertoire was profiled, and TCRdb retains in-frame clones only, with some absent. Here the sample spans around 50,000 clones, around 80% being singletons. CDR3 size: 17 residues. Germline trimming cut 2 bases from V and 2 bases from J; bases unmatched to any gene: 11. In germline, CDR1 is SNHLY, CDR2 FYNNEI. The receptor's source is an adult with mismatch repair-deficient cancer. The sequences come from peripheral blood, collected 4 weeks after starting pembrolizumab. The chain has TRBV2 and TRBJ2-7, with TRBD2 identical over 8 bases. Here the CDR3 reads CASSEFNGLRGAYEQYF. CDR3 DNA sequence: TGTGCCAGCAGTGAATTCAACGGTTTGCGGGGGGCCTACGAGCAGTACTTC.